Below are 20 T cell receptor beta chains sequenced from a single sample in a study of CD8+ T cells in alopecia areata. The sequencing template was cDNA reverse transcribed from extracted RNA. Some clones are missing from TCRdb's copy, which holds only in-frame ones; the method was immunoSEQ multiplex PCR. The sample contains about 150,000 clones, more than 45% of which appear only once. The sequencing sample was made of CD4+ T cells sorted from blood. The source of these receptors is a human donor with alopecia areata.

In this sample, this clone turned up a few times. This rearrangement joins TRBV29-1 to TRBJ2-5, with TRBD1 matching 9 bases. Germline CDR1 and CDR2: SQVTM and ANQGSEA. The CDR3 length is 14 residues. V lost 5 bases and J lost 5; bases outside the gene matches: 9. The CDR3 nucleotides read TGCAGCGTTAGGGGACAGGGCGAGATTGAGACCCAGTACTTC. Protein sequence: CSVRGQGEIETQYF.

The chain is built from TRBV30 and TRBJ1-5; D gene uncertain. Germline CDR1 is GTSNPN and CDR2 is SVGIG (reference sequence). V shed 0 bases and J shed 6 bases, with 6 bases lying between them. The CDR3 totals 12 residues. The CDR3 DNA reads TGTGCCTGGAGTGTTGGTCCTCAGCCCCAGCATTTT. It is translated as CAWSVGPQPQHF.

This clone has a handful of counts. V usage is TRBV19 and J usage is TRBJ2-3, with TRBD1 matching over 9 bases. J gave up 6 bases and V 8 bases, and 9 bases lay outside the gene matches. Germline lookup yields CDR1 LNHDA and CDR2 SQIVND (reference sequence). CDR3 length: 14 amino acids. The CDR3 region is CASRPGTGFDTQYF. The CDR3 DNA follows: TGTGCCAGTCGACCCGGGACAGGGTTCGATACGCAGTATTTT.

The chain has TRBV25-1 and TRBJ1-1; no clear D. Germline lookup yields CDR1 MGHDK and CDR2 SYGVNS. With 4 bases removed from V and 11 bases from J, the gap between germline ends came to 14 bases. This CDR3 has 12 residues. The DNA for the CDR3 is TGTGCCAGCAGTGCGCCCTCATATAAGGCTTTCTTT. This encodes CASSAPSYKAFF.

Regarding this clone: This CDR3 is also generated by other DNA sequences in the sample. The CDR3 nucleotides are TGTGCCAGCAGTTACGGGGGAAAGGGCTACACCTTC. It yields the protein CASSYGGKGYTF. The V gene is TRBV6-5, the J gene TRBJ1-2; D possibly corresponds to TRBD1 (5 bases). The CDR3 is 12 residues long. V was clipped by 2 bases and J by 8 bases, with 9 bases between them. Germline V gene lookup returns CDR1 MNHEY and CDR2 SVGAGI.

The rearrangement uses TRBV5-1 and TRBJ2-3; TRBD1 matches at 7 bases. Germline values: CDR1 SGHRS, CDR2 YFSETQ. The CDR3 covers 13 residues. The trim removed 6 bases at V and 4 bases at J, leaving 5 bases unmatched. DNA for the CDR3: TGCGCCAGCACCGACAGGGCCCCAGATACGCAGTATTTT. This gives the protein CASTDRAPDTQYF.

V is TRBV18 and J is TRBJ1-2; D is unclear. Germline V lookup: CDR1 KGHSH, CDR2 LQKENI. V lost 5 bases, J lost 4 bases, and 14 bases lay in between. This CDR3 contains 14 residues. The CDR3 DNA follows: TGTGCCAGCTCAGTACCGTCGAACCCCTATGGCTACACCTTC. This codes for CASSVPSNPYGYTF.

This clone was picked up a small number of times. The chain is built from TRBV20-1 and TRBJ1-1, with no clear D. The CDR3 loop spans 11 amino acids. V was cut by 1 base and J by 8 bases, with 8 bases left in between. Germline V gene lookup returns CDR1 DFQATT and CDR2 SNEGSKA (reference sequence). This CDR3 reads CSARVDHEAFF. CDR3 DNA sequence: TGCAGTGCTAGAGTTGACCACGAAGCTTTCTTT.

In nucleotides, the CDR3 is TGCCGCGCGGGGATGGACCAGCGCACCGATGAGCAGTTCTTC. Protein sequence: CRAGMDQRTDEQFF. This chain joins TRBV29-1 and TRBJ2-1; a possible D gene is TRBD2 (6 bases). The CDR3 spans 14 residues. Germline CDR1 is SQVTM and CDR2 is ANQGSEA.

The gene calls are TRBV5-1 and TRBJ1-4; D unclear. Trimming removed 4 bases at V and 5 bases at J, with 15 bases between. This CDR3 has 15 amino acids. CDR1 and CDR2 from the germline V gene are SGHRS and YFSETQ. CDR3 coding DNA: TGCGCCAGCAGCACAAGGGTACATCCGAATGAAAAACTGTTTTTT. Its translation is CASSTRVHPNEKLFF.

The rearrangement uses TRBV30 and TRBJ2-5; 8 bases agree with TRBD1. CDR3 size: 14 residues. The V segment lost 2 bases and the J segment 5 bases; nucleotides outside the gene matches: 7. Germline assignment: CDR1 GTSNPN and CDR2 SVGIG (reference sequence). CDR3 sequence: CAWSTQGARETQYF. The CDR3 DNA reads TGTGCCTGGAGTACCCAGGGGGCACGGGAGACCCAGTACTTC.

The J gene is TRBJ2-2, the V gene TRBV4-1; 7 nucleotides align to TRBD1. Germline V lookup: CDR1 MGHRA, CDR2 YSYEKL. V dropped 3 bases and J dropped 5; count of bases not matched to a gene: 9. This CDR3 has 16 amino acids. The DNA of the CDR3 is TGCGCCAGCAGCCATAAACAGGGGTTGGGAACCGGGGAGCTGTTTTTT. This sequence encodes CASSHKQGLGTGELFF.

The V gene is TRBV7-8, the J gene TRBJ2-4; TRBD2 is a possible D gene (6 bases). Germline V gene lookup returns CDR1 SGHVS and CDR2 FQNEAQ. V lost 3 bases and J lost 3, with 21 bases in between. CDR3 length equals 18 residues. CDR3 protein: CASSLHGTPRKVKNIQYF. CDR3 coding DNA: TGTGCCAGCAGCTTGCATGGGACTCCCCGGAAGGTCAAAAACATTCAGTACTTC.

This clone has more than one count but fewer than ten. The J gene is TRBJ1-2, the V gene TRBV19; D call uncertain. The germline V and J ends were trimmed by 5 bases and 5 bases, with 12 bases remaining between them. The CDR3 has 13 residues. Germline V gives CDR1 LNHDA, CDR2 SQIVND (reference sequence). The CDR3 coding sequence is TGTGCCAGTAGTCCCCTGGTCGAGTATGGCTACACCTTC. It specifies CASSPLVEYGYTF.

The V and J genes are TRBV10-2 and TRBJ2-7, with D perhaps matching TRBD2 (5 bases). Trimming cost V 3 bases and J 5 bases, with 8 bases left between them. The CDR3 spans 12 residues. Germline CDR1 and CDR2: WSHSY and SAAADI. The CDR3 sequence is CASSETGNEQYF. The CDR3, as DNA: TGCGCCAGCAGTGAAACCGGGAACGAGCAGTACTTC.

The V and J genes are TRBV6-5 and TRBJ2-1; the D gene is possibly TRBD1 (5 bases). Trimming took off 5 bases at V and 8 bases at J, with 10 bases between the two ends. The CDR3 loop spans 12 amino acids. CDR1 MNHEY and CDR2 SVGAGI come from the germline V gene. The CDR3: CASSQGWDEQFF. The DNA for the CDR3 is TGTGCCAGCAGTCAGGGTTGGGATGAGCAGTTCTTC.

The chain carries TRBV27 and TRBJ1-1; D remains unclear. The CDR3 consists of 13 residues. V was pared by 5 bases and J by 4 bases, with 11 bases between. The germline gives CDR1 MNHEY, CDR2 SMNVEV (reference sequence). Written as DNA, the CDR3 is TGTGCCAGCAGTCTTCGACCGATCACTGAAGCTTTCTTT. Protein: CASSLRPITEAFF.

In its sample, this clone was seen a few times. The chain employs TRBV28 and TRBJ1-2, with 9 bases lining up with TRBD1. This CDR3 has 13 amino acids. The J segment lost 8 bases and the V segment lost 5 bases, leaving 6 bases of the junction unmatched. Germline CDR1 and CDR2: MDHEN and SYDVKM. The DNA for the CDR3 is TGTGCCAGCAGTCAAACAGGGGGCTACGGCTACACCTTC. It yields the protein CASSQTGGYGYTF.

As concerns this clone: The junction shows a germline mismatch at one end, possibly a read error. J is TRBJ2-4 and V is TRBV18; TRBD1 matches 8 bases. CDR1 is KGHSH and CDR2 is LQKENI in the germline V gene. The CDR3 runs to 12 residues. The CDR3 here is CASSPRDRRPNF. CDR3 nucleotide sequence: TGTGCCAGCTCACCGCGGGACAGGCGACCGAACTTC. Full variable domain (rest looked up from reference TRBV18 and TRBJ2-4): NAGVMQNPRHLVRRRGQEARLRCSPMKGHSHVYWYRQLPEEGLKFMVYLQKENIIDESGMPKERFSAEFPKEGPSILRIQQVVRGDSAAYFCASSPRDRRPNFGAGTRLSVL.

A few counts support this clone. This rearrangement joins TRBV29-1 to TRBJ2-7; D is ambiguous. The V end was cut by 4 bases, the J end by 0 bases, with 7 bases between. In germline, CDR1 is SQVTM, CDR2 ANQGSEA. This CDR3 is 12 amino acids long. In DNA form, the CDR3 reads TGCAGCGTTGCATTGGGCTCCTACGAGCAGTACTTC. Translating it yields CSVALGSYEQYF.